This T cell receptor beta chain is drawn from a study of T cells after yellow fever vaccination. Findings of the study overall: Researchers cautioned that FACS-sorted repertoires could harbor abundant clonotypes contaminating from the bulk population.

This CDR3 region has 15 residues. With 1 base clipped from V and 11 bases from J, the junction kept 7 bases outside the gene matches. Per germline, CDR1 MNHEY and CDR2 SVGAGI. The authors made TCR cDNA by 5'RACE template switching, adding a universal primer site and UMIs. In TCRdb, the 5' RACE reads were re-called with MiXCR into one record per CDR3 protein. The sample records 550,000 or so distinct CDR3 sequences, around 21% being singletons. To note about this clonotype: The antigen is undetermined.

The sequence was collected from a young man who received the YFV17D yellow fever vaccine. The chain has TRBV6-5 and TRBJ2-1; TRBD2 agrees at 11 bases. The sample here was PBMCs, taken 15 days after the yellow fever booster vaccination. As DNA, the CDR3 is TGTGCCAGCAGTTACTATAGCGGGAGGGATCTAAAGCAGTTCTTC. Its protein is CASSYYSGRDLKQFF.